This TCR beta chain was identified in a study of beta chain features in type 1 diabetes. This clone was seen a few times. Its matching antigen is unknown. Compared with germline, one end of the junction differs, possibly owing to a read error. Sequenced material consisted of expressed TCRB transcripts (all of the isolated RNA was reverse transcribed). This table comes from immunoSEQ multiplex PCR, and its TCRdb copy is limited to in-frame clones, with some not included. The sample includes 400,000 or so clones, around a tenth of them seen just once. Whole-study results and caveats: Shorter TCRB CDR3s, moderately but significantly so, marked every one of the four CD4+ subsets in Type 1 diabetes patients. In the patient group, naive, central memory and Treg TCRB repertoires seemed more alike than in the healthy donor group. In these data, an HLA type influence on TCRB rearrangement remained unresolved.

The CDR3 runs to 15 residues. Per germline, CDR1 SGHNT and CDR2 YYREEE (reference sequence). Post-sort purity exceeded 95% for all sorted populations. The TCR was taken from a man younger than 40 with type 1 diabetes. The rearrangement joins TRBV5-4 to TRBJ1-5; D is ambiguous. Sequences were obtained from central memory CD4+ T cells from blood. CDR3 protein: CASSQDITSGRPQHF. CDR3 DNA sequence: TGCGCCAGCAGCCAAGATATTACTTCGGGAAGGCCCCAGCATTTT.